This T cell receptor beta chain comes out of a study of tumor-infiltrating lymphocytes in localized non-small cell lung cancer. Across the whole study: Several tumor histologies, both smoking statuses, and some post-neoadjuvant chemotherapy samples were included. Each patient gave resected tumor and non-adjacent uninvolved lung tissue.

Findings and limits, study-wide: Immunotypes IM1 and IM2 had similar TCR-derived T-cell fractions. Different pieces of the same tissue were used for each assay.

Trimming cost V 6 bases and J 8 bases, with 25 bases left between them. CDR1 and CDR2 from the germline V gene are MDHEN and SYDVKM. CDR3 length: 16 residues. Profiling relied on immunoSEQ multiplex PCR, and the TCRdb table lists in-frame clones only, not all of them. The sample holds around 5,900 clones, roughly two thirds seen once. In regard to this clone: Its target is not known.

The V and J genes are TRBV28 and TRBJ1-2, with a possible D match to TRBD1 (6 bases). This clonotype was obtained from a human donor with non-small cell lung cancer. Sequenced sample: uninvolved lung tissue not adjacent to the tumor. CDR3 bases: TGTGCCAGCAGCCTCCGGGGGCTGACTAAACGCTCGGGCTACACCTTC. Its protein product is CASSLRGLTKRSGYTF.